What follows are 29 T cell receptor beta chains derived from one specimen sequenced in a study of long-term antiretroviral therapy in people with HIV. This was the immunoSEQ v3.0 assay at survey level. The data were produced by immunoSEQ multiplex PCR, yet TCRdb's version contains in-frame clones alone and is incomplete. The sample has 39,000 or so clones; approximately 80% are singletons. The sample in question was unsorted PBMCs, obtained 0.6 years after starting antiretroviral therapy. The receptors were gathered from a man younger than 30 with HIV.

J is TRBJ1-3 and V is TRBV25-1, with D uncertain. The germline V and J ends were trimmed by 4 bases and 0 bases, with 4 bases remaining between them. CDR3 size: 13 residues. Germline CDR1 reads MGHDK; CDR2 reads SYGVNS. The chain's CDR3 is CASSVFSGNTIYF. DNA for the CDR3: TGTGCCAGCAGTGTGTTCTCTGGAAACACCATATATTTT.

The V call is TRBV14, the J call TRBJ2-6; a weak D match, TRBD2 (5 bases). Germline lookup yields CDR1 SGHDN and CDR2 FVKESK. V dropped 0 bases and J dropped 2 bases, with 8 bases sitting between them. CDR3 length: 16 amino acids. Written as DNA, the CDR3 is TGTGCCAGCAGCCAAGATCCCGGGGCTGGGGCCAACGTCCTGACTTTC. Its translation is CASSQDPGAGANVLTF. Filled out from reference TRBV14 and TRBJ2-6, the complete variable domain reads EAGVTQFPSHSVIEKGQTVTLRCDPISGHDNLYWYRRVMGKEIKFLLHFVKESKQDESGMPNNRFLAERTGGTYSTLKVQPAELEDSGVYFCASSQDPGAGANVLTFGAGSRLTVL.

This clone was picked up one time. The chain is built from TRBV28 and TRBJ2-1, with 13 bases lining up with TRBD2. Germline V gene lookup returns CDR1 MDHEN and CDR2 SYDVKM. The V segment lost 7 bases and the J segment 6 bases; nucleotides outside the gene matches: 12. This CDR3 comprises 17 residues. The CDR3 sequence: CASTLGLAGPPSNEQFF. The DNA for the CDR3 is TGTGCCAGCACCTTGGGACTAGCGGGACCCCCCAGCAATGAGCAGTTCTTC.

The chain links TRBV10-3 to TRBJ1-1, with TRBD1 matching 7 bases. V gave up 0 bases and J gave up 9 bases; unmatched junction bases: 1. The CDR3 is 12 residues long. CDR1 and CDR2 from the germline V gene are ENHRY and SYGVKD. CDR3 loop: CAISESDRKAFF. The CDR3 DNA reads TGTGCCATCAGTGAGTCGGACAGGAAAGCTTTCTTT.

This clone occurred a few times. V usage is TRBV14 and J usage is TRBJ2-2; D perhaps matches TRBD1 (5 bases). Trimming removed 1 base from V and 0 bases from J, with 12 bases in between. The V gene's germline CDR1 is SGHDN and CDR2 FVKESK. This CDR3 is built from 17 residues. CDR3 amino acids: CASSQGRQTTNTGELFF. The CDR3 region has the DNA TGTGCCAGCAGCCAAGGTAGACAGACCACGAACACCGGGGAGCTGTTTTTT.

The gene calls are TRBV19 and TRBJ2-2, with 9 bases identical to TRBD2. This CDR3 has 15 residues. With 3 bases clipped from V and 6 bases from J, the junction kept 5 bases outside the gene matches. Germline assignment: CDR1 LNHDA and CDR2 SQIVND (reference sequence). CDR3 nucleotides: TGTGCCAGTAGTATCTTAGCGGGAGCGGCCGGGGAGCTGTTTTTT. Encoded protein: CASSILAGAAGELFF.

The chain uses TRBV5-6 and TRBJ2-1; 16 bases match TRBD2. Germline CDR1 reads SGHDT; CDR2 reads YYEEEE. CDR3 length equals 18 residues. With 0 bases clipped from V and 8 bases from J, the junction kept 8 bases outside the gene matches. In nucleotides, the CDR3 is TGTGCCAGCAGCTTGGGGCTCGGGACTAGCGGGAGGGGATATGAGCAGTTCTTC. As protein: CASSLGLGTSGRGYEQFF.

V is TRBV10-2 and J is TRBJ2-7, with D perhaps TRBD2 (6 bases). This CDR3 has 12 amino acids. CDR1 and CDR2 (germline): WSHSY, SAAADI. V was clipped by 10 bases and J by 1 base, with 11 bases between them. CDR3 DNA: TGCGCCACCCGGGCGGGATCCTACGAGCAGTACTTC. Its translation: CATRAGSYEQYF.

The V call is TRBV6-5, the J call TRBJ2-1; 8 bases match TRBD2. CDR1 and CDR2 (germline): MNHEY, SVGAGI. Trimming took 10 bases from V and 6 from J; bases not matched to a gene: 8. The CDR3 is 13 amino acids. The CDR3 region is CATNLAGGNEQFF. Written as DNA, the CDR3 is TGTGCCACCAACTTGGCGGGAGGCAATGAGCAGTTCTTC.

This clone has more than one count but fewer than ten. The rearrangement uses TRBV14 and TRBJ2-7; 7 bases match TRBD2. The CDR3 consists of 12 residues. The germline V gene encodes CDR1 SGHDN and CDR2 FVKESK. V was clipped by 5 bases and J by 7 bases; unmatched bases: 5. The CDR3 sequence is CASSRLAREQYF. Here the CDR3 DNA reads TGTGCCAGCAGCAGACTAGCTCGGGAGCAGTACTTC.

The DNA of the CDR3 is TGTGCCACCGAAGGACAGGCTGGAGCCAAAAACATTCAGTACTTC. This gives the protein CATEGQAGAKNIQYF. This sequence joins TRBV27 and TRBJ2-4; 7 bases are a match to TRBD1. Germline V gives CDR1 MNHEY, CDR2 SMNVEV (reference sequence). This CDR3 has 15 amino acids. J lost 0 bases, V lost 10 bases, and 9 bases had no gene match.

This clone was seen only a few times. This rearrangement joins TRBV19 to TRBJ1-2; D perhaps matches TRBD1 (6 bases). The V end lost 11 bases, the J end lost 5 bases, and 21 bases lay between the germline ends. The V gene's germline CDR1 is LNHDA and CDR2 SQIVND (reference sequence). CDR3 length: 14 amino acids. Written as DNA, the CDR3 is TGTGCCTCCCTAATGGGGGGCCAATCGTATGGCTACACCTTC. Protein sequence: CASLMGGQSYGYTF.

This clone has only one observation. This sequence joins TRBV5-6 and TRBJ2-3, with D possibly being TRBD1 or TRBD2 (5 bases each). The CDR3 totals 16 residues. With 2 bases removed from V and 2 bases from J, the gap between germline ends came to 15 bases. Germline values: CDR1 SGHDT, CDR2 YYEEEE. CDR3 in amino acids: CASSFGKGTTTDTQYF. The CDR3 coding sequence is TGTGCCAGCAGCTTCGGAAAGGGGACCACCACAGATACGCAGTATTTT. Supplemented by reference TRBV5-6 and TRBJ2-3, the full variable domain reads DAGVTQSPTHLIKTRGQQVTLRCSPKSGHDTVSWYQQALGQGPQFIFQYYEEEERQRGNFPDRFSGHQFPNYSSELNVNALLLGDSALYLCASSFGKGTTTDTQYFGPGTRLTVL.

V gene TRBV5-6 combines with J gene TRBJ2-5, with 10 bases fitting TRBD1. The J segment lost 1 base and the V segment lost 3 bases, leaving 0 bases of the junction unmatched. CDR3 length: 14 residues. Germline V gene sequence: CDR1 SGHDT, CDR2 YYEEEE. CDR3 residues: CASSWTGGQETQYF. The DNA for the CDR3 is TGTGCCAGCAGCTGGACAGGGGGCCAAGAGACCCAGTACTTC.

This clone was recorded a few times. The chain employs TRBV5-1 and TRBJ1-4; D ambiguous. Between the trimmed V and J ends, which lost 0 bases and 8 bases, there was a span of 11 bases. CDR3 length: 14 residues. Germline V gives CDR1 SGHRS, CDR2 YFSETQ. The CDR3 DNA reads TGCGCCAGCAGCTTGGGGGGAGTCGGAGAAAAACTGTTTTTT. It translates to CASSLGGVGEKLFF.

This clone showed up just a few times. The chain uses TRBV5-5 and TRBJ2-7, with 8 bases matching TRBD1. Looked up from germline, CDR1 is SGHKS and CDR2 is YYEKEE (reference sequence). V was pared by 4 bases and J by 2 bases, with 5 bases of the junction left unmatched. The CDR3 runs to 14 residues. CDR3 sequence: CASSIGQGAYEQYF. As DNA, the CDR3 is TGTGCCAGCAGCATTGGACAGGGAGCCTACGAGCAGTACTTC.

The chain combines TRBV5-1 with TRBJ2-1; 12 positions agree with TRBD2. V was clipped by 1 base and J by 7 bases; unmatched bases: 3. The V gene's germline CDR1 is SGHRS and CDR2 YFSETQ. The CDR3 runs to 15 residues. CDR3 in amino acids: CASSLLTSGSNEQFF. For the CDR3, the DNA is TGCGCCAGCAGCTTGTTGACTAGCGGGAGTAATGAGCAGTTCTTC.

The V and J genes are TRBV29-1 and TRBJ2-3, with unresolved D. CDR3 length: 11 amino acids. Germline V gives CDR1 SQVTM, CDR2 ANQGSEA. The V end was cut by 6 bases, the J end by 7 bases, with 11 bases between. The CDR3 protein is CSVQRVNTQYF. The CDR3 DNA follows: TGCAGCGTGCAACGAGTGAATACGCAGTATTTT.

The V call is TRBV25-1, the J call TRBJ1-1; weak D call: TRBD1 (6 bases). Trimming stripped 4 bases from V and 12 bases from J, with 21 bases between. Germline V gives CDR1 MGHDK, CDR2 SYGVNS. The CDR3 covers 14 residues. CDR3 residues: CASSGTLGGAPSFF. The CDR3 DNA sequence: TGTGCCAGCAGTGGCACGCTAGGGGGGGCCCCTTCTTTCTTT.

The chain carries TRBV28 and TRBJ1-2; no clear D gene. The CDR3 contains 13 residues. Germline V lookup: CDR1 MDHEN, CDR2 SYDVKM. V lost 6 bases to trimming and J lost 7 bases, with 15 bases between them. The CDR3 region has the DNA TGTGCCAGCAGGCGCCCTGGGTCAAGTGGCTACACCTTC. It codes for CASRRPGSSGYTF.

This rearrangement joins TRBV7-2 to TRBJ2-2, with D perhaps given as TRBD1 or TRBD2 (6 bases each). V gave up 4 bases and J gave up 1 base, with 16 bases separating them. CDR1 and CDR2 (germline): SGHTA, FQGNSA. This CDR3 comprises 17 residues. CDR3 in amino acids: CASSSKAGQMNTGELFF. The CDR3 DNA follows: TGTGCCAGCAGCTCGAAGGCGGGACAAATGAACACCGGGGAGCTGTTTTTT.

The CDR3 nucleotides are TGTGCCAGCAGCCCTATGACAGCCTACGAGCAGTACTTC. It encodes CASSPMTAYEQYF. The chain couples TRBV11-2 to TRBJ2-7; maybe TRBD1 (5 bases). CDR1 is SGHAT and CDR2 is FQNNGV in the germline V gene. Trimming removed 5 bases at V and 2 bases at J, with 10 bases between. The CDR3 totals 13 residues. Complete variable domain (other parts from reference TRBV11-2 and TRBJ2-7): EAGVAQSPRYKIIEKRQSVAFWCNPISGHATLYWYQQILGQGPKLLIQFQNNGVVDDSQLPKDRFSAERLKGVDSTLKIQPAKLEDSAVYLCASSPMTAYEQYFGPGTRLTVT.

The gene calls are TRBV19 and TRBJ1-2; TRBD1 is a possible D gene (6 bases). V shed 6 bases and J shed 6 bases, with 20 bases lying between them. Per the germline V gene, CDR1 is LNHDA and CDR2 is SQIVND (reference sequence). The CDR3 length is 15 residues. The CDR3 sequence is CASSRDNRVRDGYTF. As DNA, the CDR3 is TGTGCCAGTAGCAGAGACAACAGGGTTAGGGATGGCTACACCTTC.

V is TRBV4-3 and J is TRBJ1-1, with D perhaps TRBD1 (5 bases). This CDR3 has 15 amino acids. The V gene's germline CDR1 is LGHNA and CDR2 YSLEER. Trimming took 0 bases from V and 8 from J, leaving 16 bases between them. The chain's CDR3 is CASSQDGAGGREAFF. DNA of the CDR3: TGCGCCAGCAGCCAAGATGGGGCAGGTGGGCGGGAAGCTTTCTTT.

This clone occurred a few times. The chain joins TRBV19 to TRBJ2-7, with a possible D match to TRBD1 (6 bases). Germline CDR1 and CDR2: LNHDA and SQIVND (reference sequence). The CDR3 is 12 residues long. Trimming stripped 4 bases from V and 11 bases from J, with 15 bases between. CDR3 DNA: TGTGCCAGTAGTACGGAGACAGGATCTAAGTACTTC. The encoded protein is CASSTETGSKYF.

The rearrangement joins TRBV19 to TRBJ2-7; a weak D match, TRBD1 (5 bases). The CDR3 loop spans 14 amino acids. Germline V gene lookup returns CDR1 LNHDA and CDR2 SQIVND (reference sequence). V was pared by 4 bases and J by 3 bases, with 13 bases between. CDR3 in DNA: TGTGCCAGTAGTACTGCAGGGTTTCTCTACGAGCAGTACTTC. Translating it yields CASSTAGFLYEQYF.

The CDR3 sequence is CASSIKASPGELFF. In DNA form, the CDR3 reads TGTGCCAGTAGTATAAAAGCTAGCCCCGGGGAGCTGTTTTTT. This chain connects TRBV19 to TRBJ2-2; tentative D call: TRBD2 (5 bases). Trimming removed 2 bases from V and 6 bases from J, with 10 bases in between. Germline CDR1 and CDR2: LNHDA and SQIVND (reference sequence). The length of the CDR3 is 14 residues.

Only one count was recorded for this clone. The chain joins TRBV6-5 to TRBJ2-1; 10 nucleotides align to TRBD2. J gave up 7 bases and V 8 bases, and 8 bases lay outside the gene matches. This CDR3 has 14 amino acids. CDR1 is MNHEY and CDR2 is SVGAGI in the germline V gene. The CDR3 DNA is TGTGCCAGCGGTACTAGCGGGGAAAATAATGAGCAGTTCTTC. Amino acids: CASGTSGENNEQFF.

The V gene is TRBV6-5, the J gene TRBJ2-7, with D possibly matching TRBD1 (6 bases). V lost 5 bases to trimming and J lost 5 bases, with 19 bases between them. CDR3 size: 15 residues. Germline V CDR1 and CDR2: MNHEY, SVGAGI. CDR3 sequence reads: CASSKQGSKRHEQYF. DNA of the CDR3: TGTGCCAGCAGTAAACAGGGAAGCAAACGGCACGAGCAGTACTTC.